What follows are 17 T cell receptor beta chains derived from one specimen sequenced in a study of blood T cell repertoires in COVID-19. Clones were read by immunoSEQ multiplex PCR, and TCRdb kept only the in-frame ones, dropping some. Among 150,000 or so clones listed, 85% to 90% were seen once. What was sequenced was peripheral blood. The source is an elderly man with acute or convalescent COVID-19.

The gene calls are TRBV2 and TRBJ1-4; TRBD1 matches 9 bases. V was pared by 5 bases and J by 8 bases, with 9 bases of the junction left unmatched. Per the germline V gene, CDR1 is SNHLY and CDR2 is FYNNEI. The CDR3 consists of 15 residues. In nucleotides, the CDR3 is TGTGCCAGCAGTCCCCCGGGACAGGGTAGCGAAAAACTGTTTTTT. Translated: CASSPPGQGSEKLFF.

This clone appeared a few times. The chain carries TRBV28 and TRBJ2-1, with unresolved D. V lost 8 bases, J lost 9 bases, and 14 bases lay in between. The CDR3 is 12 residues long. Germline V gene lookup returns CDR1 MDHEN and CDR2 SYDVKM. CDR3 loop: CASALGVGEQFF. The CDR3, as DNA: TGTGCCAGCGCACTCGGAGTCGGTGAGCAGTTCTTC. Combining the CDR3 with reference TRBV28 and TRBJ2-1 gives the whole variable domain DVKVTQSSRYLVKRTGEKVFLECVQDMDHENMFWYRQDPGLGLRLIYFSYDVKMKEKGDIPEGYSVSREKKERFSLILESASTNQTSMYLCASALGVGEQFFGPGTRLTVL.

This clone was detected only a few times. The CDR3 loop is CASSSYGGTGMLINEQFF. In DNA, the CDR3 is TGTGCCAGTAGTTCGTACGGCGGGACCGGTATGCTAATCAATGAGCAGTTCTTC. This chain uses TRBV19 with TRBJ2-1; D might be TRBD2 (6 bases). With 5 bases removed from V and 6 bases from J, the gap between germline ends came to 26 bases. This CDR3 is built from 18 residues. The germline V gene has CDR1 LNHDA and CDR2 SQIVND (reference sequence). Complete variable domain (other parts from reference TRBV19 and TRBJ2-1): DGGITQSPKYLFRKEGQNVTLSCEQNLNHDAMYWYRQDPGQGLRLIYYSQIVNDFQKGDIAEGYSVSREKKESFPLTVTSAQKNPTAFYLCASSSYGGTGMLINEQFFGPGTRLTVL.

V is TRBV28 and J is TRBJ1-1; tentatively, D is TRBD1 (6 bases). The CDR3 covers 16 residues. Trimming shortened V by 5 bases and J by 0 bases, and 16 bases separated the two germline ends. Per the germline V gene, CDR1 is MDHEN and CDR2 is SYDVKM. The CDR3 here is CASSPAPGEMNTEAFF. CDR3 nucleotide sequence: TGTGCCAGCAGTCCTGCCCCAGGGGAGATGAACACTGAAGCTTTCTTT.

The rearrangement links TRBV4-2 to TRBJ2-1, with D possibly TRBD2 on 6 matching bases. V lost 1 base, J lost 3 bases, and 16 bases lay in between. CDR3 length equals 17 residues. CDR1 is LGHNA and CDR2 is YNFKEQ in the germline V gene. CDR3 loop: CASSQVFSGVGYNEQFF. CDR3 DNA: TGTGCCAGCAGCCAAGTCTTCTCGGGGGTCGGCTACAATGAGCAGTTCTTC.

The rearrangement uses TRBV7-3 and TRBJ2-1; D is perhaps TRBD2 (5 bases). This CDR3 spans 16 amino acids. Germline V gene sequence: CDR1 SGHTA, CDR2 FQGTGA. V lost 1 base and J 1 base, leaving 11 bases between the germline ends. CDR3 residues: CASSLNNGESYNEQFF. The CDR3 coding sequence is TGTGCCAGCAGCTTAAACAACGGGGAGTCCTACAATGAGCAGTTCTTC.

The chain combines TRBV6-4 with TRBJ1-1; 12 bases align to TRBD1. The CDR3 runs 15 residues. The ends lost 7 bases at V and 10 bases at J; junction bases unmatched: 13. Germline V CDR1 and CDR2: MRHNA, SNTAGT. The CDR3 protein is CASTTEGQGARGAFF. The CDR3 bases are TGTGCCAGCACTACCGAGGGACAGGGGGCAAGAGGAGCTTTCTTT.

This chain connects TRBV24-1 to TRBJ2-1, with TRBD1 identical over 12 bases. CDR1 is KGHDR, CDR2 SFDVKD, per germline. The V gene end was trimmed by 5 bases and the J gene end by 8 bases; junction bases not matched to a gene: 9. CDR3 length: 16 amino acids. CDR3 sequence: CATSVLGTGGKDEQFF. DNA of the CDR3: TGTGCCACCAGTGTTCTCGGGACAGGGGGCAAGGATGAGCAGTTCTTC.

The chain uses TRBV12-5 and TRBJ1-2, with D possibly being TRBD1 (5 bases). This CDR3 has 13 amino acids. Germline V gene lookup returns CDR1 LGHNT and CDR2 FRNRAP. V was clipped by 5 bases and J by 8 bases, with 15 bases between them. CDR3 DNA sequence: TGTGCTAGTGGTCCCTCCGGGACTACAGGCTACACCTTC. It yields the protein CASGPSGTTGYTF.

The chain couples TRBV6-6 to TRBJ1-5, with a tentative D call TRBD1 (5 bases). The CDR3 has 15 amino acids. Deletions cut 0 bases from V and 6 bases from J, with 12 bases between. The germline gives CDR1 MNHNY, CDR2 SVGAGI (reference sequence). The CDR3 protein is CASSYSGGKGQPQHF. The CDR3 DNA reads TGTGCCAGCAGTTACTCGGGGGGTAAGGGTCAGCCCCAGCATTTT.

J is TRBJ2-7 and V is TRBV9; D gene uncertain. V shed 0 bases and J shed 6 bases, with 19 bases lying between them. Germline CDR1 SGDLS, CDR2 YYNGEE. The CDR3 sequence is 16 residues long. The DNA of the CDR3 is TGTGCCAGCAGCGTAGTGTCGTCGTCCGGCCCTAGCGAGCAGTACTTC. Its protein is CASSVVSSSGPSEQYF.

The chain has TRBV6-6 and TRBJ1-2; tentative D call: TRBD1 (6 bases). Germline values: CDR1 MNHNY, CDR2 SVGAGI (reference sequence). Deletions cut 5 bases from V and 3 bases from J, with 10 bases between. The CDR3 runs 13 residues. Written as DNA, the CDR3 is TGTGCCAGCAGTGTACAGGGTGACTATGGCTACACCTTC. Translation: CASSVQGDYGYTF.

The gene calls are TRBV15 and TRBJ2-2; D gene ambiguous. The V end lost 1 base, the J end lost 1 base, and 10 bases lay between the germline ends. CDR3 size: 16 residues. Germline V gene data show CDR1 as LNHNV and CDR2 as YYDKDF (reference sequence). DNA of the CDR3: TGTGCCACCAGCAGAGTATTGCAGCGGAACACCGGGGAGCTGTTTTTT. Translating it yields CATSRVLQRNTGELFF.

The genes are TRBV5-1 and TRBJ2-5; the match to TRBD2 covers 9 bases. J gave up 3 bases and V 4 bases, and 10 bases lay outside the gene matches. CDR1 and CDR2 from the germline V gene are SGHRS and YFSETQ. CDR3 length equals 16 residues. CDR3 nucleotides: TGCGCCAGCAGCCGGGTGGTAGCGGGGGTGGAAGAGACCCAGTACTTC. Translating gives CASSRVVAGVEETQYF.

The J gene is TRBJ1-1, the V gene TRBV19; D unclear. Germline assignment: CDR1 LNHDA and CDR2 SQIVND (reference sequence). Trimming shortened V by 1 base and J by 1 base, and 7 bases separated the two germline ends. This CDR3 has 14 amino acids. CDR3 amino acids: CASSIVPGNTEAFF. CDR3 DNA sequence: TGTGCCAGTAGTATAGTACCAGGGAACACTGAAGCTTTCTTT.

The chain links TRBV3-1 (or the pseudogene TRBV3-2) to TRBJ1-1, with TRBD1 identical over 11 bases. The CDR3 is made up of 14 amino acids. The junction had 1 base not matched to a gene; V was cut back by 3 bases and J by 4 bases. Germline CDR1 and CDR2: LGHDT and YNNKEL (reference sequence). The CDR3 spells CASSHGTGGTEAFF. In DNA form, the CDR3 reads TGTGCCAGCAGCCACGGGACAGGGGGCACTGAAGCTTTCTTT.

This rearrangement joins TRBV6-5 to TRBJ2-7; 7 nucleotides match TRBD2. In germline, CDR1 is MNHEY, CDR2 SVGAGI. The CDR3 loop spans 14 amino acids. V trimming: 3 bases; J trimming: 2 bases; junction bases outside the gene matches: 4. The CDR3 DNA reads as TGTGCCAGCAGTTATCCTAGCGGTCCCTACGAGCAGTACTTC. Translation: CASSYPSGPYEQYF.